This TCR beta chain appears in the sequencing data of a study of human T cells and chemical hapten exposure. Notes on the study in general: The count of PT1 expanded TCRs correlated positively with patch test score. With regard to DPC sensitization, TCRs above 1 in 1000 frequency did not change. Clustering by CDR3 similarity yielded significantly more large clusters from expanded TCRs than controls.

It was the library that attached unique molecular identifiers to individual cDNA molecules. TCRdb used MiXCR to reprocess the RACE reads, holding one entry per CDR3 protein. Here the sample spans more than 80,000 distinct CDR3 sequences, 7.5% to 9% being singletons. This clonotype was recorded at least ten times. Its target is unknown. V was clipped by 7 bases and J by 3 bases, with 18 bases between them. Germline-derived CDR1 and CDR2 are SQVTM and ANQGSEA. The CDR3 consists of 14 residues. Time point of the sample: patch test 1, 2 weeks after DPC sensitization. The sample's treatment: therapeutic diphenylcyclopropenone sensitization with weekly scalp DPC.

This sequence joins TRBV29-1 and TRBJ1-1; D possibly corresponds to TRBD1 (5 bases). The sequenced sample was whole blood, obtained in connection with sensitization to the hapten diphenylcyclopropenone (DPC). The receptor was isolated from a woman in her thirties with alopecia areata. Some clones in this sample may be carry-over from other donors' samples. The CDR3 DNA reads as TGCAGCGCCGGGGGTGGCGGCGTGTACACTGAAGCTTTCTTT. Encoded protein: CSAGGGGVYTEAFF.